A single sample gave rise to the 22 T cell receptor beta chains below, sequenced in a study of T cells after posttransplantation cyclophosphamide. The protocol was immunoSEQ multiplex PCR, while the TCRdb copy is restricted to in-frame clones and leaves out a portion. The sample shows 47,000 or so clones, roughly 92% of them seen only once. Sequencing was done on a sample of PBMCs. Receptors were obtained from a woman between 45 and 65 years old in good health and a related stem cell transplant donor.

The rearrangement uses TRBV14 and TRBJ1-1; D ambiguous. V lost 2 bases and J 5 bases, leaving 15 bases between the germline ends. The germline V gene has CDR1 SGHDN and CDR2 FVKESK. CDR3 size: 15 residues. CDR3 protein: CASSQPPSGGTEAFF. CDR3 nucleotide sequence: TGTGCCAGCAGCCAACCGCCATCGGGCGGGACTGAAGCTTTCTTT.

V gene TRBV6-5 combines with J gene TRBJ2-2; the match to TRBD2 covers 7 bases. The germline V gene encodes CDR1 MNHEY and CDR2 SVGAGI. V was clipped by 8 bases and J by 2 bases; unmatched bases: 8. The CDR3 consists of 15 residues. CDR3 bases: TGTGCCAGCCAACTATGGGGGGGAAACACCGGGGAGCTGTTTTTT. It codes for CASQLWGGNTGELFF.

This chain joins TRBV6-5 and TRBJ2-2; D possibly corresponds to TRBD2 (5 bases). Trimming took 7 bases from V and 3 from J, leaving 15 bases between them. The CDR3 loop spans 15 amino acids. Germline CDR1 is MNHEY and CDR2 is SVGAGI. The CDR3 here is CASKTAIGDTGELFF. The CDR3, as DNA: TGTGCCAGCAAAACGGCTATCGGGGACACCGGGGAGCTGTTTTTT.

The CDR3 is CASSGEPGLRDSPLHF. The CDR3 DNA follows: TGCGCCAGCAGCGGGGAGCCGGGCCTAAGGGATTCACCCCTCCACTTT. The genes are TRBV5-1 and TRBJ1-6; D is unclear. This CDR3 has 16 residues. V was shortened by 4 bases and J by 8 bases, with 19 bases between the two germline ends. From germline, CDR1 is SGHRS and CDR2 YFSETQ.

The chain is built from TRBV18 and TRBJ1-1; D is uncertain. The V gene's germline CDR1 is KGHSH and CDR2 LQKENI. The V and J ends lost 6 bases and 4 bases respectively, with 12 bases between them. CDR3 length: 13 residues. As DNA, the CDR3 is TGTGCCAGCTCTCAGGCAGTCGTCACTGAAGCTTTCTTT. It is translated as CASSQAVVTEAFF.

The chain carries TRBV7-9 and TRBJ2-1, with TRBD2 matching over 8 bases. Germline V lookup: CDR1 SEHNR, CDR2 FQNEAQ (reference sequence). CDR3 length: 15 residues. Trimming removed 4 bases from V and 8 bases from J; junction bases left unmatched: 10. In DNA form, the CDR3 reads TGTGCCAGCAGCTCGGGGTGGGGACTAGTCGATGAGCAGTTCTTC. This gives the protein CASSSGWGLVDEQFF.

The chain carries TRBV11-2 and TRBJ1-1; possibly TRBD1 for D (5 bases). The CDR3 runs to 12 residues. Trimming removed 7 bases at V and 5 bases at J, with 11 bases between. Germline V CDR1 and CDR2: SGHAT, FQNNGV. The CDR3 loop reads CASIRGGTEAFF. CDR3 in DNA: TGTGCCAGCATAAGGGGCGGAACTGAAGCTTTCTTT.

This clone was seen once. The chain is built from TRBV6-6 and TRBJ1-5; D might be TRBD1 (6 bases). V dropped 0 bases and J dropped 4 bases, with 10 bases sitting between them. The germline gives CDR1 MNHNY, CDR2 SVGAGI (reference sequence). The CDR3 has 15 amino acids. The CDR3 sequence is CASSYSTGMNQPQHF. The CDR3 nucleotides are TGTGCCAGCAGTTACTCTACAGGGATGAATCAGCCCCAGCATTTT.

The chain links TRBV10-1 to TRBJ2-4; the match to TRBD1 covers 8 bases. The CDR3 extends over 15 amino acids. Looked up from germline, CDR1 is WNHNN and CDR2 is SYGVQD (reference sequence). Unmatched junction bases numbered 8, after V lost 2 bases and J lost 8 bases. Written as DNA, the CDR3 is TGCGCCAGCAGTGAGGAGGGCCAGGGGGCACACATTCAGTACTTC. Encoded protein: CASSEEGQGAHIQYF.

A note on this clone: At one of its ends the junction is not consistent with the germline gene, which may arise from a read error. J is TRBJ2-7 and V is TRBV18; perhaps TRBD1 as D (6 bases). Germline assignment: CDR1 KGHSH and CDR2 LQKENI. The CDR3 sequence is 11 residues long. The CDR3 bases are TGTGCCAGCTCACTGCAGGGGACCATCCACTTC. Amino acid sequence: CASSLQGTIHF.

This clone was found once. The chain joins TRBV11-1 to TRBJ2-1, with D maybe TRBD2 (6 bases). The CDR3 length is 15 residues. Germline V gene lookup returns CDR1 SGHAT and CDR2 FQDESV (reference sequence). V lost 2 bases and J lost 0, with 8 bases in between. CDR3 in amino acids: CASSLKLASYNEQFF. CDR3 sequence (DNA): TGTGCCAGCAGCTTAAAACTAGCCTCCTACAATGAGCAGTTCTTC.

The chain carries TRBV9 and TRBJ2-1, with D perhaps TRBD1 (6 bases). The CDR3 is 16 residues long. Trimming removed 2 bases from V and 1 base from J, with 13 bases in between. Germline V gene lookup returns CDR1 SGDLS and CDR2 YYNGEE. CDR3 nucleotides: TGTGCCAGCAGCGTGGACCTACAGGGATCCTACAATGAGCAGTTCTTC. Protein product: CASSVDLQGSYNEQFF.

The DNA for the CDR3 is TGTGCCAGCAGCTCAGGGGGGAAGAACACTGAAGCTTTCTTT. This translates into CASSSGGKNTEAFF. V usage is TRBV5-6 and J usage is TRBJ1-1, with TRBD1 matching over 7 bases. From germline, CDR1 is SGHDT and CDR2 YYEEEE. Trimming removed 3 bases from V and 1 base from J; junction bases left unmatched: 3. The CDR3 covers 14 residues.

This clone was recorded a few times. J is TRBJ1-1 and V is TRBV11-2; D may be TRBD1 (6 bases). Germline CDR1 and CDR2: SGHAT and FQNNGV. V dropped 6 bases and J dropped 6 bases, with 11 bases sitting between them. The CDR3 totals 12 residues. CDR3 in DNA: TGTGCCAGCAGAATGGGGGCGTCTGAAGCTTTCTTT. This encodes CASRMGASEAFF.

The CDR3 bases are TGTGCCAGCAGCCCCACCCTATCCGGAGAGGGAACAGATACGCAGTATTTT. Protein: CASSPTLSGEGTDTQYF. The rearrangement uses TRBV7-3 and TRBJ2-3; D is possibly TRBD2 (5 bases). The germline V and J ends were trimmed by 5 bases and 3 bases, with 21 bases remaining between them. Germline CDR1 reads SGHTA; CDR2 reads FQGTGA. The CDR3 is 17 residues long.

DNA of the CDR3: TGTGCCATCAGTGAGCCGAGGACAGAGCAAGGCGAGCAGTACTTC. This encodes CAISEPRTEQGEQYF. The chain links TRBV10-3 to TRBJ2-7, with a possible D match to TRBD1 (6 bases). The CDR3 consists of 15 residues. Trimming removed 2 bases at V and 6 bases at J, with 17 bases between. CDR1 is ENHRY and CDR2 is SYGVKD in the germline V gene.

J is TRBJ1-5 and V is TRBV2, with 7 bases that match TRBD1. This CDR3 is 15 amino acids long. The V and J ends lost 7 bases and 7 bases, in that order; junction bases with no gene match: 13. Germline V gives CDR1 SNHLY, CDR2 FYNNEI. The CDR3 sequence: CASKKSLGGYQPQHF. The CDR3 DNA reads TGTGCCAGCAAAAAGAGTCTAGGGGGCTACCAGCCCCAGCATTTT.

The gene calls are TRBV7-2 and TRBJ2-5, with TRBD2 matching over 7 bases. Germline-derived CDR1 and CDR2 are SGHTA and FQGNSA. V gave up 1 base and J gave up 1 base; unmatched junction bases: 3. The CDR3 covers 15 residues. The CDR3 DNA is TGTGCCAGCAGCTTAGGTCCTAGCGGCCAAGAGACCCAGTACTTC. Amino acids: CASSLGPSGQETQYF.

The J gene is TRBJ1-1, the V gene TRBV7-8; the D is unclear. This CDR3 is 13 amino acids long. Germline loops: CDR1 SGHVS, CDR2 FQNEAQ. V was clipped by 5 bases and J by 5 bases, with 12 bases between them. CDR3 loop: CASSVEQRTEAFF. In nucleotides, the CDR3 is TGTGCCAGCAGCGTCGAACAGCGGACTGAAGCTTTCTTT.

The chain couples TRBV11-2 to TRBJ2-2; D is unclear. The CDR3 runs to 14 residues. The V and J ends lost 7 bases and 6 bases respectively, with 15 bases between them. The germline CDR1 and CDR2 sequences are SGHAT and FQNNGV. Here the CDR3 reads CASTRPFRPGELFF. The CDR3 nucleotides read TGTGCCAGCACTAGGCCTTTTCGGCCCGGGGAGCTGTTTTTT. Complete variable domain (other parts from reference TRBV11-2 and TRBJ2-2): EAGVAQSPRYKIIEKRQSVAFWCNPISGHATLYWYQQILGQGPKLLIQFQNNGVVDDSQLPKDRFSAERLKGVDSTLKIQPAKLEDSAVYLCASTRPFRPGELFFGEGSRLTVL.

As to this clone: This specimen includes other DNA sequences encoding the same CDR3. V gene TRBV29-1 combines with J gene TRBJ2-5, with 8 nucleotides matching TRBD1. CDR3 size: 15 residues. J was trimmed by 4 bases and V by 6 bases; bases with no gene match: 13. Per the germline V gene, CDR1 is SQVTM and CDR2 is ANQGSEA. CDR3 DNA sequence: TGCAGCGTGAGATCCGGGACAGGTGATCGAGAGACCCAGTACTTC. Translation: CSVRSGTGDRETQYF.

The CDR3 reads CASSTSGSWNEQFF. The CDR3 nucleotides read TGTGCCAGCAGTACTAGCGGGAGCTGGAATGAGCAGTTCTTC. The chain carries TRBV6-5 and TRBJ2-1, with TRBD2 identical over 11 bases. This CDR3 comprises 14 residues. Germline V gives CDR1 MNHEY, CDR2 SVGAGI. V lost 5 bases to trimming and J lost 7 bases; unmatched junction nucleotides: 4.